The 31 T cell receptor beta chains below were found in one sample sequenced in a study of Graves' ophthalmopathy and Graves' hyperthyroidism. Scientists amplified the TCR beta CDR3 regions from RNA transcripts. After a first-round RT-PCR with HTBI primers, a second-round multiplex PCR was run. TCRdb ran MiXCR on the multiplex PCR reads and lists one entry per CDR3 protein. This sample has some 48,000 distinct CDR3 sequences, with around half found just once. The sequencing input was peripheral blood. These receptors all stem from an adult man with Graves' ophthalmopathy.

In this sample, this clonotype turned up many times. The gene calls are TRBV5-1 and TRBJ2-2; D may be TRBD1 (6 bases). The V end lost 6 bases, the J end lost 4 bases, and 10 bases lay between the germline ends. The length of the CDR3 is 13 residues. CDR1 and CDR2 (germline): SGHRS, YFSETQ. The CDR3 spells CASTTQGTGELFF. As DNA, the CDR3 is TGCGCCAGCACAACACAGGGCACCGGGGAGCTGTTTTTT.

The V call is TRBV7-9, the J call TRBJ1-6, with 7 bases identical to TRBD1. V shed 5 bases, J shed 4 bases, and the junction held 11 bases outside the gene matches. This CDR3 has 17 residues. CDR1 and CDR2 from the germline V gene are SEHNR and FQNEAQ (reference sequence). CDR3: CASSRDSPLKYNSPLHF. In DNA form, the CDR3 reads TGTGCCAGCAGCCGGGACAGCCCGCTCAAATATAATTCACCCCTCCACTTT. Variable domain in full (rest from reference TRBV7-9 and TRBJ1-6): DTGVSQNPRHKITKRGQNVTFRCDPISEHNRLYWYRQTLGQGPEFLTYFQNEAQLEKSRLLSDRFSAERPKGSFSTLEIQRTEQGDSAMYLCASSRDSPLKYNSPLHFGNGTRLTVT.

The gene calls are TRBV7-9 and TRBJ2-1; 8 bases line up with TRBD2. This CDR3 has 14 residues. V dropped 2 bases and J dropped 8; count of bases not matched to a gene: 5. From germline, CDR1 is SEHNR and CDR2 FQNEAQ (reference sequence). The CDR3 loop reads CASSLLSGGDEQFF. The DNA for the CDR3 is TGTGCCAGCAGCTTACTGAGCGGGGGCGATGAGCAGTTCTTC. Full variable domain (remainder filled in from reference TRBV7-9 and TRBJ2-1): DTGVSQNPRHKITKRGQNVTFRCDPISEHNRLYWYRQTLGQGPEFLTYFQNEAQLEKSRLLSDRFSAERPKGSFSTLEIQRTEQGDSAMYLCASSLLSGGDEQFFGPGTRLTVL.

A few counts support this clonotype. The chain couples TRBV10-3 to TRBJ2-5; D might be TRBD2 (7 bases). CDR1 is ENHRY and CDR2 is SYGVKD in the germline V gene. Trimming took 4 bases from V and 6 from J, leaving 15 bases between them. The CDR3 length is 14 residues. The CDR3 loop is CAISVGGGYKTQYF. CDR3 nucleotides: TGTGCCATCAGTGTAGGGGGAGGGTATAAGACCCAGTACTTC.

The chain is built from TRBV4-3 and TRBJ2-1; unclear D gene. CDR1 and CDR2 from the germline V gene are LGHNA and YSLEER. V shed 0 bases and J shed 6 bases, with 9 bases lying between them. The CDR3 contains 14 residues. CDR3 nucleotides: TGCGCCAGCAGCCAAGATGGGCGTGGCAATGAGCAGTTCTTC. Amino acid sequence: CASSQDGRGNEQFF.

The chain has TRBV9 and TRBJ2-1; D is undetermined. The CDR3 totals 13 residues. Deletions cut 4 bases from V and 7 bases from J, with 12 bases between. Germline V gives CDR1 SGDLS, CDR2 YYNGEE. In DNA form, the CDR3 reads TGTGCCAGCAGCCCCGCCGCGTGGAATGAGCAGTTCTTC. The encoded protein is CASSPAAWNEQFF.

This clonotype has just one count. The chain has TRBV6-4 and TRBJ2-3; TRBD2 matches 10 bases. This CDR3 spans 15 amino acids. Germline V gene data show CDR1 as MRHNA and CDR2 as SNTAGT. V was clipped by 3 bases and J by 11 bases; unmatched bases: 11. The CDR3 DNA reads as TGTGCCAGCAGTGAAAAAGCGGGGGGGCCGAATGAGCAGTATTTT. Translated, it gives CASSEKAGGPNEQYF.

This sequence joins TRBV19 and TRBJ2-3; unclear D gene. This CDR3 has 15 amino acids. V shed 1 base and J shed 4 bases, with 12 bases lying between them. Germline-derived CDR1 and CDR2 are LNHDA and SQIVND (reference sequence). The CDR3, as DNA: TGTGCCAGTAGTATAGGTCGCCGAGACGCAGATACGCAGTATTTT. Encoded protein: CASSIGRRDADTQYF.

The rearrangement joins TRBV7-3 to TRBJ2-1; D call uncertain. V was clipped by 5 bases and J by 2 bases, with 13 bases between them. The CDR3 loop spans 15 amino acids. Per the germline V gene, CDR1 is SGHTA and CDR2 is FQGTGA. Here the CDR3 DNA reads TGTGCCAGCAGCCCCCTAGGGTCTGCCTACAATGAGCAGTTCTTC. This gives the protein CASSPLGSAYNEQFF.

V usage is TRBV20-1 and J usage is TRBJ2-2; 7 nucleotides match TRBD1. Germline lookup yields CDR1 DFQATT and CDR2 SNEGSKA (reference sequence). The ends lost 0 bases at V and 3 bases at J; junction bases unmatched: 1. The CDR3 sequence is 14 residues long. Here the CDR3 reads CSARDGTDTGELFF. The CDR3 DNA sequence: TGCAGTGCTAGAGATGGGACAGACACCGGGGAGCTGTTTTTT.

Points on this clonotype: An end of the junction differs from the germline gene, which may be a read error. This chain's CDR3 is CASSQGQMANEELVF. CDR3 sequence (DNA): TGCGCCAGCAGCCAAGGCCAAATGGCTAATGAAGAACTGGTTTTT. The chain is built from TRBV4-1 and TRBJ1-4; D not certain. This CDR3 contains 15 residues. From germline, CDR1 is MGHRA and CDR2 YSYEKL.

In regard to this clonotype: This sequence may be a read error, since a much larger clone differs from it by one base. This is likely a read error, given that the CDR3 carries no conserved phenylalanine or tryptophan at its end. This chain links TRBV2 with TRBJ2-4; D unclear. Germline lookup yields CDR1 SNHLY and CDR2 FYNNEI. CDR3 size: 15 residues. V was cut by 4 bases and J by 0 bases, with 10 bases left in between. In nucleotides, the CDR3 is TGTGCCAGCAGTGCCACGGCCGTAGCCAAAAACATTCAGTACCTC. Amino acids: CASSATAVAKNIQYL.

The chain joins TRBV19 to TRBJ2-2; D is undetermined. V lost 7 bases, J lost 7 bases, and 16 bases lay in between. CDR3 length equals 14 residues. CDR1 is LNHDA and CDR2 is SQIVND in the germline V gene (reference sequence). The CDR3 is CASTNRQGHGELFF. The CDR3 coding sequence is TGTGCCAGTACTAACCGCCAAGGGCACGGGGAGCTGTTTTTT.

To note about this clonotype: No conserved phenylalanine or tryptophan ends this CDR3, so it is likely a read error. Because the CDR3's place on the DNA is in doubt, the DNA is left out and the CDR3 is given as listed by TCRdb. CDR3 amino acids: CASSPMGS. This rearrangement joins TRBV7-3 to TRBJ2-7. The germline gives CDR1 SGHTA, CDR2 FQGTGA. From its first to its last residue, the CDR3 has 8 amino acids.

This clonotype was seen only once. The chain couples TRBV7-9 to TRBJ1-5, with TRBD1 matching over 7 bases. CDR1 is SEHNR and CDR2 is FQNEAQ in the germline V gene (reference sequence). V was clipped by 4 bases and J by 9 bases; unmatched bases: 3. The CDR3 consists of 12 residues. CDR3 sequence reads: CASSSQGRPQHF. The CDR3 DNA reads TGTGCCAGCAGCTCACAGGGGCGGCCCCAGCATTTT.

This clonotype has a count of ten or more. The CDR3 DNA reads as TGCGCCAGCAGCTTGGTTTTAGCGGATCAAGAGACCCAGTACTTC. Translation gives CASSLVLADQETQYF. The chain couples TRBV5-1 to TRBJ2-5; TRBD2 is a possible D gene (6 bases). CDR1 and CDR2 (germline): SGHRS, YFSETQ. The V end lost 0 bases, the J end lost 2 bases, and 11 bases lay between the germline ends. CDR3 length equals 15 residues.

This CDR3 is CSASSGGGEQYV. The CDR3 coding sequence is TGCAGTGCTAGTTCCGGGGGAGGCGAGCAGTACGTC. This rearrangement joins TRBV20-1 to TRBJ2-7, with a tentative D call TRBD2 (6 bases). Trimming pared 3 bases from V and 6 bases from J, leaving 12 bases between. The germline V gene encodes CDR1 DFQATT and CDR2 SNEGSKA (reference sequence). CDR3 size: 12 residues.

This clonotype was counted at least ten times. V usage is TRBV28 and J usage is TRBJ1-3, with 10 bases identical to TRBD1. The CDR3 covers 15 residues. The V gene end was trimmed by 6 bases and the J gene end by 4 bases; junction bases not matched to a gene: 6. Germline assignment: CDR1 MDHEN and CDR2 SYDVKM. The CDR3 sequence: CASSQTGGLGNTIYF. The DNA for the CDR3 is TGTGCCAGCAGCCAGACAGGGGGCCTGGGAAACACCATATATTTT.

This clonotype was detected many times. The V call is TRBV27, the J call TRBJ1-1; 9 bases are shared with TRBD1. The J segment lost 4 bases and the V segment lost 4 bases, leaving 4 bases of the junction unmatched. The CDR3 runs 14 residues. In germline, CDR1 is MNHEY, CDR2 SMNVEV (reference sequence). This CDR3 is CASSWDRAGTEAFF. The CDR3 DNA is TGTGCCAGCAGTTGGGACAGGGCGGGCACTGAAGCTTTCTTT.

This clonotype was seen a few times. In DNA, the CDR3 is TGTGCCAGCAGCCCCTTCCAGGGGGATGAGCAGTTCTTC. This encodes CASSPFQGDEQFF. The chain combines TRBV7-3 with TRBJ2-1; 7 bases map to TRBD1. Germline V lookup: CDR1 SGHTA, CDR2 FQGTGA. V lost 5 bases, J lost 8 bases, and 6 bases stayed unmatched. CDR3 size: 13 residues. Combining the CDR3 with reference TRBV7-3 and TRBJ2-1 gives the whole variable domain GAGVSQTPSNKVTEKGKYVELRCDPISGHTALYWYRQSLGQGPEFLIYFQGTGAADDSGLPNDRFFAVRPEGSVSTLKIQRTERGDSAVYLCASSPFQGDEQFFGPGTRLTVL.

This clonotype was seen a few times. The CDR3 sequence: CASSRSGSSYNEQFF. DNA for the CDR3: TGTGCCAGTAGCCGTAGCGGGAGCTCCTACAATGAGCAGTTCTTC. The chain combines TRBV19 with TRBJ2-1; the match to TRBD2 covers 9 bases. Germline V lookup: CDR1 LNHDA, CDR2 SQIVND (reference sequence). The V gene end was trimmed by 6 bases and the J gene end by 0 bases; junction bases not matched to a gene: 3. The CDR3 extends over 15 amino acids.

This clonotype was seen at least ten times. The CDR3, as DNA: TGTGCCAGCATCCCCAAGGACAGGTACACAGATACGCAGTATTTT. The encoded protein is CASIPKDRYTDTQYF. The chain joins TRBV5-6 to TRBJ2-3; TRBD1 matches at 7 bases. V lost 6 bases and J lost 2; bases outside the gene matches: 9. CDR1 and CDR2 from the germline V gene are SGHDT and YYEEEE. The CDR3 consists of 15 residues.

Many counts were recorded for this clonotype. The chain combines TRBV12-3 or TRBV12-4 with TRBJ1-6, with D hard to call. The V end lost 7 bases, the J end lost 2 bases, and 9 bases lay between the germline ends. The CDR3 extends over 14 amino acids. The CDR3 bases are TGTGCCAGCACCAGCCCTGCCTATAATTCACCCCTCCACTTT. Its protein is CASTSPAYNSPLHF.

V and J are TRBV20-1 and TRBJ2-2; TRBD2 agrees at 10 bases. Trimming took 6 bases from V and 2 from J; bases not matched to a gene: 6. Germline V lookup: CDR1 DFQATT, CDR2 SNEGSKA (reference sequence). The CDR3 sequence is 15 residues long. Here the CDR3 reads CSADWTSGNTGELFF. For the CDR3, the DNA is TGCAGTGCAGATTGGACTAGCGGAAACACCGGGGAGCTGTTTTTT.

This clonotype was detected ten times or more. V gene TRBV9 combines with J gene TRBJ2-5, with D unclear. The V end was cut by 3 bases, the J end by 5 bases, with 14 bases between. The CDR3 loop spans 14 amino acids. Germline V gene data show CDR1 as SGDLS and CDR2 as YYNGEE. The CDR3 region is CASSATWNPETQYF. CDR3 bases: TGTGCCAGCAGCGCCACTTGGAACCCGGAGACCCAGTACTTC.

The V call is TRBV12-3 or TRBV12-4, the J call TRBJ1-6; perhaps TRBD1 as D (5 bases). Trimming took 6 bases from V and 5 from J, leaving 11 bases between them. The CDR3 extends over 14 amino acids. The CDR3 protein is CASSWQGHNSPLHF. The CDR3, as DNA: TGTGCCAGCAGCTGGCAGGGACATAATTCACCCCTCCACTTT.

This rearrangement joins TRBV19 to TRBJ1-5; D is uncertain. The CDR3 has 15 amino acids. V was shortened by 3 bases and J by 0 bases, with 9 bases between the two germline ends. CDR1 LNHDA and CDR2 SQIVND come from the germline V gene (reference sequence). CDR3 region: CASSIGKASNQPQHF. The CDR3, as DNA: TGTGCCAGTAGTATCGGGAAGGCTAGCAATCAGCCCCAGCATTTT. Based on the CDR3 plus reference TRBV19 and TRBJ1-5, the full variable domain is DGGITQSPKYLFRKEGQNVTLSCEQNLNHDAMYWYRQDPGQGLRLIYYSQIVNDFQKGDIAEGYSVSREKKESFPLTVTSAQKNPTAFYLCASSIGKASNQPQHFGDGTRLSIL.

This clonotype was observed a handful of times. This sequence joins TRBV11-2 and TRBJ1-2; no reliable D call. The CDR3 runs to 12 residues. Trimming removed 2 bases at V and 10 bases at J, with 11 bases between. The V gene's germline CDR1 is SGHAT and CDR2 FQNNGV. DNA for the CDR3: TGTGCCAGCAGCTTAACGGCCAAGACCTACACCTTC. Translated: CASSLTAKTYTF.

This clonotype was seen ten or more times. The chain joins TRBV11-2 to TRBJ2-5, with TRBD2 matching 7 bases. The germline gives CDR1 SGHAT, CDR2 FQNNGV. CDR3 length equals 15 residues. The J segment lost 5 bases and the V segment lost 4 bases, leaving 10 bases of the junction unmatched. CDR3 residues: CASSSRGEGRETQYF. CDR3 sequence (DNA): TGTGCCAGCAGCTCCCGAGGGGAGGGCCGGGAGACCCAGTACTTC.

This clonotype has ten or more counts. The rearrangement uses TRBV13 and TRBJ1-2; possible D gene TRBD1, 5 bases. There are 15 residues in the CDR3. Trimming took 4 bases from V and 6 from J, leaving 18 bases between them. Germline CDR1 is PRHDT and CDR2 is FYEKMQ (reference sequence). CDR3 residues: CASSSGLGGTHGYTF. The CDR3 DNA reads as TGTGCCAGCAGCTCCGGACTGGGGGGGACTCATGGCTACACCTTC. The full variable domain, completed using reference TRBV13 and TRBJ1-2, is AAGVIQSPRHLIKEKRETATLKCYPIPRHDTVYWYQQGPGQDPQFLISFYEKMQSDKGSIPDRFSAQQFSDYHSELNMSSLELGDSALYFCASSSGLGGTHGYTFGSGTRLTVV.

The rearrangement uses TRBV7-6 and TRBJ2-1; D perhaps matches TRBD1 (6 bases). The CDR3 sequence is 13 residues long. Germline-derived CDR1 and CDR2 are SGHVS and FNYEAQ. V was shortened by 4 bases and J by 4 bases, with 8 bases between the two germline ends. The CDR3 DNA reads as TGTGCCAGCAGCTGGGGACAATACAATGAGCAGTTCTTC. Translation gives CASSWGQYNEQFF.